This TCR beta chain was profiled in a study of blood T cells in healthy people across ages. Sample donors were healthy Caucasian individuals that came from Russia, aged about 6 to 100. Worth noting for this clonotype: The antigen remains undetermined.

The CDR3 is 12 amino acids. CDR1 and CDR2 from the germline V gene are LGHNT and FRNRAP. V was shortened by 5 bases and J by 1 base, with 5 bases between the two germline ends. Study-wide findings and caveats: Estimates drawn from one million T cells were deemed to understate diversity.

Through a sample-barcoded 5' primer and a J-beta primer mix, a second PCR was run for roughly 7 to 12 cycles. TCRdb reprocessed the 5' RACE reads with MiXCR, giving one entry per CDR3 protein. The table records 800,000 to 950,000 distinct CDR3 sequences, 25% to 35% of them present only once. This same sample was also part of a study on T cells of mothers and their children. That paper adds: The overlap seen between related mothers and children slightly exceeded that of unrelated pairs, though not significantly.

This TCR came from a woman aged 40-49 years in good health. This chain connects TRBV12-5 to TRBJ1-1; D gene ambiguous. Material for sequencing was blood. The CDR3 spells CASGPQNTEAFF. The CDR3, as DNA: TGTGCTAGTGGTCCCCAGAACACTGAAGCTTTCTTT.